This T cell receptor (beta chain) was observed in a study of CD8+ T cells in alopecia areata. Regarding treatment: oral pan-JAK inhibitor, 5-10 mg twice daily. The sequencing template was cDNA reverse transcribed from extracted RNA. Profiled with immunoSEQ multiplex PCR; TCRdb holds only in-frame clones, not every one. The sample gives tens of thousands of clones, 29% of which show up once; 14% to 15% is in the top ten. CDR1 and CDR2 from the germline V gene are LNHDA and SQIVND (reference sequence). The CDR3 is made up of 15 amino acids. V dropped 7 bases and J dropped 1 base, with 14 bases sitting between them.

The receptor was derived from a human donor with alopecia areata. This chain connects TRBV19 to TRBJ1-5; tentatively, D is TRBD1 (5 bases). Sequenced material: CD8+ T cells sorted from blood, taken at week 4, from a patient treated with tofacitinib. The CDR3 DNA follows: TGTGCCAGTACCACGCAGGGTACCAGCAATCAGCCCCAGCATTTT. Its translation is CASTTQGTSNQPQHF. The whole variable domain, filled in from reference TRBV19 and TRBJ1-5, reads DGGITQSPKYLFRKEGQNVTLSCEQNLNHDAMYWYRQDPGQGLRLIYYSQIVNDFQKGDIAEGYSVSREKKESFPLTVTSAQKNPTAFYLCASTTQGTSNQPQHFGDGTRLSIL.